This TCR beta chain was recovered during a study of T-cell reconstitution after alpha-beta-depleted transplantation in children. Study results and limitations: Counts and diversity of T cells one year after transplant came mostly from newly produced T cells. Several patients had high TCRbeta diversity at day 60; it came from surviving recipient T cells and thymic progenitors.

During its preparation, the TCRbeta library received unique molecular identifiers. Via MiXCR, TCRdb re-called the PCR reads, giving one row per CDR3 protein. This sample has around 580,000 distinct CDR3 sequences, with under 30% found just once. On this clonotype: The antigen remains undetermined.

The CDR3 length is 16 residues. Germline loops: CDR1 MNHEY, CDR2 SVGAGI. V was trimmed by 0 bases and J by 1 base, leaving 11 bases between them. The TCR originated in a boy younger than two who had a stem cell transplant for acute myeloid leukemia, so the T cells may come from the graft donor. The sample here was PBMCs, mostly from graft donor cells, taken 360 days after TCRalphabeta/CD19-depleted stem cell transplant. This chain uses TRBV6-5 with TRBJ2-3, with a tentative D call TRBD1 (6 bases). CDR3 residues: CASSYSTGGGTDTQYF. The CDR3 DNA follows: TGTGCCAGCAGTTACTCGACTGGGGGCGGCACAGATACGCAGTATTTT.